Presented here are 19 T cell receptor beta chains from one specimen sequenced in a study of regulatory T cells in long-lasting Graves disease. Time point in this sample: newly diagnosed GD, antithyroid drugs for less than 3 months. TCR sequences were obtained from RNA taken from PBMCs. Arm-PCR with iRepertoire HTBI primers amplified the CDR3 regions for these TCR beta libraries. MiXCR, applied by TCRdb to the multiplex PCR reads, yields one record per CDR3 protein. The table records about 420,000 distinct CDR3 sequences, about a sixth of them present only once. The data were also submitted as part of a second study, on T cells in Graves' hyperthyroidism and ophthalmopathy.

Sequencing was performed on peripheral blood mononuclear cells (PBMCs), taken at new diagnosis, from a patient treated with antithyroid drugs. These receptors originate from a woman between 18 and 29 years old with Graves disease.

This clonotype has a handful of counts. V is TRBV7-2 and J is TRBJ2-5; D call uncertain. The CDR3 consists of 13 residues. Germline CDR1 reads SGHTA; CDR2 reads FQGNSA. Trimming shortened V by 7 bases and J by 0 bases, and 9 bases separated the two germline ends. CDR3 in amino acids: CASTKAYQETQYF. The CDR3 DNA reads TGTGCCAGCACCAAAGCGTACCAAGAGACCCAGTACTTC.

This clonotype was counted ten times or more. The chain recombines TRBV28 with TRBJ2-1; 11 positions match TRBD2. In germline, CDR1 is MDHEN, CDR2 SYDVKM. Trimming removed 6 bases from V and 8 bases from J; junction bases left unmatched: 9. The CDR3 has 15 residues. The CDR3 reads CASRSTSGSGHEQFF. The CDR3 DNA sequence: TGTGCCAGCAGATCCACTAGCGGGAGTGGTCATGAGCAGTTCTTC. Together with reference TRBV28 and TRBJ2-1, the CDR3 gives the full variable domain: DVKVTQSSRYLVKRTGEKVFLECVQDMDHENMFWYRQDPGLGLRLIYFSYDVKMKEKGDIPEGYSVSREKKERFSLILESASTNQTSMYLCASRSTSGSGHEQFFGPGTRLTVL.

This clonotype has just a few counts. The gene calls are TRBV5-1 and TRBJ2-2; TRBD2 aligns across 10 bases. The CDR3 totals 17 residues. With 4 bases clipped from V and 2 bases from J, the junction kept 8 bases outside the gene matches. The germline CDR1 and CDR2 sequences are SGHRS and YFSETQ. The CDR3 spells CASSATGLAVNTGELFF. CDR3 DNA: TGCGCCAGCAGCGCCACCGGACTAGCGGTAAACACCGGGGAGCTGTTTTTT.

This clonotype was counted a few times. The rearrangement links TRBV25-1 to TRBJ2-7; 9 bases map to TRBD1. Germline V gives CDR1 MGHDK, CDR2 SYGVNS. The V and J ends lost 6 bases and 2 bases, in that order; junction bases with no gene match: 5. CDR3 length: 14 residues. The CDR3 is CASRRQGGTYEQYF. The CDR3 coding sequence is TGTGCCAGCAGGAGACAGGGGGGGACCTACGAGCAGTACTTC.

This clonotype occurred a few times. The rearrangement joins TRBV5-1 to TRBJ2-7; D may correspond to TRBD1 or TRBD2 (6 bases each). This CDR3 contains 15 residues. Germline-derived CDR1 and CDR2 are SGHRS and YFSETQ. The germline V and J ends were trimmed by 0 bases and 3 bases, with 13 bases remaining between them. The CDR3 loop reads CASSLVSGDFYEQYF. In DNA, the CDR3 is TGCGCCAGCAGCTTGGTGTCAGGGGACTTCTACGAGCAGTACTTC.

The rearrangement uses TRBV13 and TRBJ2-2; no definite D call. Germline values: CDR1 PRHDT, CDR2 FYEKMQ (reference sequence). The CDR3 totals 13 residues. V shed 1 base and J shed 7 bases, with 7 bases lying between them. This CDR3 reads CASSLVVIGELFF. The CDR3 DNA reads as TGTGCCAGCAGCTTAGTTGTCATCGGGGAGCTGTTTTTT.

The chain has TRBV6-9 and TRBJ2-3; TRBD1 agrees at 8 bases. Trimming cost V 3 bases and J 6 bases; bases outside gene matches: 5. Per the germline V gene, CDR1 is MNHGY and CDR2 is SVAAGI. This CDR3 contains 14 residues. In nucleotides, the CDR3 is TGTGCCAGCAGTTACCCGGACAGGGCTGATACGCAGTATTTT. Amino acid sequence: CASSYPDRADTQYF.

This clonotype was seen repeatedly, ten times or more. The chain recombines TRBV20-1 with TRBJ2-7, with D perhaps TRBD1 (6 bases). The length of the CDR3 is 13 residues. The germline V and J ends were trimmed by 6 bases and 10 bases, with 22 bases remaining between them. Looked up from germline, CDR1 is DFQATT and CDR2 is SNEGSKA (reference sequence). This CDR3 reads CSAPVQGRPVQYF. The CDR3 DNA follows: TGCAGTGCGCCGGTTCAGGGGCGCCCGGTTCAGTACTTC.

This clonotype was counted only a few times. The CDR3 region is CASSVAGTGVEDTQYF. The CDR3 DNA sequence: TGTGCCAGCAGCGTAGCCGGGACAGGGGTGGAAGATACGCAGTATTTT. V is TRBV9 and J is TRBJ2-3; TRBD1 matches at 10 bases. This CDR3 contains 16 residues. Per germline, CDR1 SGDLS and CDR2 YYNGEE. V was clipped by 0 bases and J by 5 bases; unmatched bases: 6.

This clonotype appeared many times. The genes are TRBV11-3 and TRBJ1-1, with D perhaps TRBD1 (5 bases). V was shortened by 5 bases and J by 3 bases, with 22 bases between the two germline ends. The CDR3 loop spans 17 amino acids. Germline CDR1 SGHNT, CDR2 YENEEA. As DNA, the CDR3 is TGTGCCAGCAGCCCAAAGGGTTCGGGGCCTTTGGACACTGAAGCTTTCTTT. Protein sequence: CASSPKGSGPLDTEAFF.

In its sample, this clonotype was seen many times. The CDR3 protein is CASSEGGNEKLFF. The CDR3 DNA sequence: TGCGCCAGCAGTGAGGGGGGCAATGAAAAACTGTTTTTT. The V call is TRBV10-1, the J call TRBJ1-4, with D possibly TRBD1 on 6 matching bases. Germline V gives CDR1 WNHNN, CDR2 SYGVQD (reference sequence). V shed 2 bases and J shed 5 bases, with 6 bases lying between them. The CDR3 extends over 13 amino acids.

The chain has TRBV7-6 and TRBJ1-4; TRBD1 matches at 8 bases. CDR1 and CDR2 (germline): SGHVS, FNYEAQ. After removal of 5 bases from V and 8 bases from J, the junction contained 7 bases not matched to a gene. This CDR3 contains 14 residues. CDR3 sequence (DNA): TGTGCCAGCAGCCCCAGGACAGGGCGGGAAAAACTGTTTTTT. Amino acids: CASSPRTGREKLFF.

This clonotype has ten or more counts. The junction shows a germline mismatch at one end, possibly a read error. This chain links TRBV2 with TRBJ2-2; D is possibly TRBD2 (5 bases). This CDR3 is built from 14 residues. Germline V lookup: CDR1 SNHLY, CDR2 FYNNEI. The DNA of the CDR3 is TGTGCCAGCAGGGAAGCGGCGAACACCGGGGAGCTGTTTTTT. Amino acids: CASREAANTGELFF.

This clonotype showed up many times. Written as DNA, the CDR3 is TGTGCCAGCAGTAAGGGACACGGAACGTCTGGGGCCAACGTCCTGACTTTC. Translating it yields CASSKGHGTSGANVLTF. The chain links TRBV27 to TRBJ2-6; TRBD1 is a possible D gene (6 bases). V was cut by 5 bases and J by 1 base, with 15 bases left in between. This CDR3 contains 17 residues. Germline CDR1 is MNHEY and CDR2 is SMNVEV (reference sequence).

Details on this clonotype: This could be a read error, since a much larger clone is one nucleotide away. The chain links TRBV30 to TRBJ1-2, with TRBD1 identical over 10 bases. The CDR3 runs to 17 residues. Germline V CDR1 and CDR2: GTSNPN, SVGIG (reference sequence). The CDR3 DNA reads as TGTGCCTGGATTCAATGGGACAGGGGAAGAGCTAACCATGGCTACACCTTC. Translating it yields CAWIQWDRGRANHGYTF.

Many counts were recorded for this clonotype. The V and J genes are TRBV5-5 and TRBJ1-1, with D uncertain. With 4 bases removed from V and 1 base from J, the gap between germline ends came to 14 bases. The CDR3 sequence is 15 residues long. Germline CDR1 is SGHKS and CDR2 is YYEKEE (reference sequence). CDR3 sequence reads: CASSMQPWWNTEAFF. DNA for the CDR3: TGTGCCAGCAGCATGCAACCCTGGTGGAACACTGAAGCTTTCTTT.

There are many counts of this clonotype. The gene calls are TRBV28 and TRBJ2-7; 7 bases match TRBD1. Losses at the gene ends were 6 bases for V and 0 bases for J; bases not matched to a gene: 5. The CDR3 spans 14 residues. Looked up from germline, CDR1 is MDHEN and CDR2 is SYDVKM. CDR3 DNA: TGTGCCAGCAGCTCGACAGGGCCCTCCTACGAGCAGTACTTC. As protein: CASSSTGPSYEQYF.

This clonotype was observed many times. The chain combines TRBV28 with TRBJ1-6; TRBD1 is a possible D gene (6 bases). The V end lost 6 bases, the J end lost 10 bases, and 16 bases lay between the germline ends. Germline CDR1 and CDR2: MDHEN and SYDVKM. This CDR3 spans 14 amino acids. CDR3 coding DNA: TGTGCCAGCAGACCCCAGACGGGGGGCTCACCCCTCCACTTT. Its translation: CASRPQTGGSPLHF.

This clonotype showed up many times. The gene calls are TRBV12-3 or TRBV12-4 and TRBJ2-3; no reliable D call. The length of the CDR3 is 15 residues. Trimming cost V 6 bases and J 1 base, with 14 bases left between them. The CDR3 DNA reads TGTGCCAGCAGCCTCGGGCTTTACCGCACAGATACGCAGTATTTT. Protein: CASSLGLYRTDTQYF.